These T cell receptor beta chains were read from a single sample in a study of cytomegalovirus exposure and HLA in healthy donors. The repertoire was sequenced with immunoSEQ multiplex PCR; TCRdb's copy has only in-frame clones and lacks some. The sample contains about 82,000 clones, approximately 74% of which appear only once. Sequenced: PBMCs. These receptor sequences come from a woman aged 45-65 years in good health and CMV-seropositive. Each CDR3 is given with its conserved first and last residue. Each record gives: D gene, V gene, J gene, clone size, CDR3 protein, CDR3 DNA. D genes are given only for firm matches. Clone sizes are given selectively: once, few, many, or a class where the clone is expanded.

d_gene: TRBD1
v_gene: TRBV19
j_gene: TRBJ1-5
abundance: NA
CDR3aa: CASSLSGQGRGNQPQHF
CDR3nt: TGTGCCAGTAGTCTTTCCGGACAGGGACGGGGCAATCAGCCCCAGCATTTT

d_gene: NA
v_gene: TRBV2
j_gene: TRBJ2-2
abundance: NA
CDR3aa: CASKSTESTGELFF
CDR3nt: TGTGCCAGCAAGTCGACAGAGAGCACCGGGGAGCTGTTTTTT

d_gene: NA
v_gene: TRBV19
j_gene: TRBJ2-2
abundance: NA
CDR3aa: CASSRSNTGELFF
CDR3nt: TGTGCCAGTAGTAGGAGTAACACCGGGGAGCTGTTTTTT

d_gene: NA
v_gene: TRBV30
j_gene: TRBJ2-2
abundance: few
CDR3aa: CAWSTGGPGELFF
CDR3nt: TGTGCCTGGAGTACGGGGGGCCCCGGGGAGCTGTTTTTT

d_gene: NA
v_gene: TRBV7-2
j_gene: TRBJ1-1
abundance: NA
CDR3aa: CASSSRGRNTEAFF
CDR3nt: TGTGCCAGCAGCAGCAGGGGTAGGAACACTGAAGCTTTCTTT

d_gene: NA
v_gene: TRBV4-2
j_gene: TRBJ1-3
abundance: NA
CDR3aa: CASSQDLVIGGGNTIYF
CDR3nt: TGTGCCAGCAGCCAAGATTTGGTTATAGGCGGGGGAAACACCATATATTTT

d_gene: TRBD1
v_gene: TRBV9
j_gene: TRBJ2-7
abundance: NA
CDR3aa: CASSVGTEVEQYF
CDR3nt: TGTGCCAGCAGCGTCGGGACAGAGGTCGAGCAGTACTTC

d_gene: TRBD1
v_gene: TRBV5-1
j_gene: TRBJ2-3
abundance: NA
CDR3aa: CASSPSLRGRADTQYF
CDR3nt: TGCGCCAGCAGCCCATCCCTCAGGGGGCGGGCAGATACGCAGTATTTT

d_gene: TRBD2
v_gene: TRBV6-5
j_gene: TRBJ2-3
abundance: NA
CDR3aa: CASGNSGRTTDTQYF
CDR3nt: TGTGCCAGCGGAAATAGCGGGAGGACCACAGATACGCAGTACTTT

d_gene: NA
v_gene: TRBV5-1
j_gene: TRBJ2-7
abundance: NA
CDR3aa: CASSLERVSYEQYF
CDR3nt: TGCGCCAGCAGCTTGGAACGAGTCTCCTACGAGCAGTACTTC

d_gene: NA
v_gene: TRBV18
j_gene: TRBJ1-1
abundance: NA
CDR3aa: CASSPAQENTEAFF
CDR3nt: TGTGCCAGCTCACCAGCTCAGGAGAACACTGAAGCTTTCTTT

d_gene: NA
v_gene: TRBV10-3
j_gene: TRBJ2-1
abundance: NA
CDR3aa: CAIHSDRRGGYNEQFF
CDR3nt: TGTGCCATTCACTCCGACCGGCGGGGAGGATACAATGAGCAGTTCTTC

d_gene: TRBD1
v_gene: TRBV5-6
j_gene: TRBJ2-7
abundance: once
CDR3aa: CASSHTGQGTYEQYF
CDR3nt: TGTGCCAGCAGCCATACGGGACAGGGGACCTACGAGCAGTACTTC

d_gene: NA
v_gene: TRBV11-2
j_gene: TRBJ1-1
abundance: NA
CDR3aa: CASNLGGMNTEAFF
CDR3nt: TGTGCCAGCAATTTGGGGGGGATGAACACTGAAGCTTTCTTT

d_gene: TRBD1
v_gene: TRBV19
j_gene: TRBJ1-1
abundance: NA
CDR3aa: CASSARDSRGTEAFF
CDR3nt: TGTGCCAGTAGTGCCCGGGACAGCCGGGGCACTGAAGCTTTCTTT

d_gene: NA
v_gene: TRBV9
j_gene: TRBJ2-6
abundance: NA
CDR3aa: CASSGRSGANVLTF
CDR3nt: TGTGCCAGCAGCGGTAGATCTGGGGCCAACGTCCTGACTTTC

d_gene: NA
v_gene: TRBV6-1
j_gene: TRBJ1-2
abundance: NA
CDR3aa: CASSGDLFTNYGYTF
CDR3nt: TGTGCCAGCAGCGGAGACCTGTTTACTAACTATGGCTACACCTTC

d_gene: TRBD2
v_gene: TRBV10-1
j_gene: TRBJ2-7
abundance: NA
CDR3aa: CASSGTSNEQYF
CDR3nt: TGCGCCAGCAGTGGGACTAGCAACGAGCAGTACTTC

d_gene: TRBD2
v_gene: TRBV18
j_gene: TRBJ2-5
abundance: once
CDR3aa: CASSPPRGGFGQETQYF
CDR3nt: TGTGCCAGCTCACCACCGCGGGGAGGGTTTGGCCAAGAGACCCAGTACTTC

d_gene: NA
v_gene: TRBV29-1
j_gene: TRBJ2-5
abundance: once
CDR3aa: CSVEFGVQETQYF
CDR3nt: TGCAGCGTTGAATTCGGGGTGCAAGAGACCCAGTACTTC

d_gene: NA
v_gene: TRBV19
j_gene: TRBJ1-5
abundance: NA
CDR3aa: CASSPIPERGYSNQPQHF
CDR3nt: TGTGCCAGTAGCCCTATCCCTGAAAGGGGTTATAGCAATCAGCCCCAGCATTTT

d_gene: NA
v_gene: TRBV6-1
j_gene: TRBJ2-1
abundance: NA
CDR3aa: CASSGGQGAKYNEQFF
CDR3nt: TGTGCCAGCAGTGGTGGTCAGGGCGCCAAGTACAATGAGCAGTTCTTC

d_gene: TRBD2
v_gene: TRBV11-2
j_gene: TRBJ2-5
abundance: NA
CDR3aa: CASSLVGRGGSQETQYF
CDR3nt: TGTGCCAGCAGCTTAGTAGGGCGGGGGGGTTCCCAAGAGACCCAGTACTTC

d_gene: NA
v_gene: TRBV21-1
j_gene: TRBJ1-3
abundance: once
CDR3aa: CASSTQKEVRRLSSGNTIYF
CDR3nt: TGTGCCAGCAGCACCCAAAAGGAGGTCAGGAGACTATCCTCTGGAAACACCATATATTTT

d_gene: TRBD2
v_gene: TRBV27
j_gene: TRBJ2-7
abundance: few
CDR3aa: CASSWTSGSFEQYF
CDR3nt: TGTGCCAGCAGTTGGACTAGCGGGAGTTTCGAGCAGTACTTC

d_gene: TRBD1
v_gene: TRBV25-1
j_gene: TRBJ1-2
abundance: NA
CDR3aa: CASLGQGRYGYTF
CDR3nt: TGTGCCAGCCTCGGACAGGGACGCTATGGCTACACCTTC

d_gene: NA
v_gene: TRBV29-1
j_gene: TRBJ2-7
abundance: NA
CDR3aa: CSVASSSYEQYF
CDR3nt: TGCAGCGTTGCTAGTAGCTCCTACGAGCAGTACTTC

d_gene: NA
v_gene: TRBV4-1
j_gene: TRBJ2-7
abundance: NA
CDR3aa: CASSQDHGTPSYEQYF
CDR3nt: TGCGCCAGCAGCCAAGATCATGGGACTCCTTCCTACGAGCAGTACTTC

d_gene: TRBD1
v_gene: TRBV29-1
j_gene: TRBJ2-3
abundance: NA
CDR3aa: CSAKTQGARKDTQYF
CDR3nt: TGCAGCGCCAAGACTCAGGGGGCGCGGAAAGATACGCAGTATTTT

d_gene: TRBD2
v_gene: TRBV4-1
j_gene: TRBJ2-7
abundance: NA
CDR3aa: CASSQGLAGLYEQYF
CDR3nt: TGCGCCAGCAGCCAAGGACTAGCGGGACTCTACGAGCAGTACTTC

d_gene: TRBD2
v_gene: TRBV18
j_gene: TRBJ2-7
abundance: NA
CDR3aa: CASSPWGSGSSYEQYF
CDR3nt: TGTGCCAGCTCCCCATGGGGTAGCGGGAGCTCCTACGAGCAGTACTTC

d_gene: TRBD1
v_gene: TRBV18
j_gene: TRBJ1-1
abundance: once
CDR3aa: CASSPQGAGTEAFF
CDR3nt: TGTGCCAGCTCACCACAGGGGGCAGGCACTGAAGCTTTCTTT

d_gene: TRBD1
v_gene: TRBV7-8
j_gene: TRBJ2-7
abundance: NA
CDR3aa: CASSLGQGGPYEQYF
CDR3nt: TGTGCCAGCAGCTTGGGACAGGGGGGGCCCTACGAGCAGTACTTC

d_gene: NA
v_gene: TRBV21-1
j_gene: TRBJ1-5
abundance: NA
CDR3aa: CASSKWGDGNQPQHF
CDR3nt: NA

d_gene: NA
v_gene: TRBV7-7
j_gene: TRBJ2-3
abundance: NA
CDR3aa: CASSLSGGSADTQYF
CDR3nt: TGTGCTAGCAGCTTAAGTGGGGGGTCGGCAGATACGCAGTATTTT

d_gene: NA
v_gene: TRBV29-1
j_gene: TRBJ2-7
abundance: NA
CDR3aa: CSVGGQTGRQSYEQYF
CDR3nt: TGCAGCGTTGGCGGCCAAACAGGGCGACAAAGCTACGAGCAGTACTTC

d_gene: TRBD2
v_gene: TRBV11-2
j_gene: TRBJ2-1
abundance: NA
CDR3aa: CASSGRLAGMGAYNEQFF
CDR3nt: TGTGCCAGCAGCGGACGACTAGCGGGAATGGGGGCCTACAATGAGCAGTTCTTC

d_gene: TRBD2
v_gene: TRBV11-2
j_gene: TRBJ2-7
abundance: NA
CDR3aa: CASSARLAIPNYEQYF
CDR3nt: TGTGCCAGCAGCGCCCGACTAGCGATTCCCAACTACGAGCAGTACTTC

d_gene: NA
v_gene: TRBV6-6
j_gene: TRBJ1-1
abundance: few
CDR3aa: CASVAGAAEAFF
CDR3nt: TGTGCCAGCGTCGCGGGGGCCGCTGAAGCTTTCTTT

d_gene: TRBD1
v_gene: TRBV5-5
j_gene: TRBJ1-5
abundance: NA
CDR3aa: CASSQDRGSNQPQHF
CDR3nt: TGTGCCAGCAGCCAAGACAGGGGTAGCAATCAGCCCCAGCATTTT

d_gene: NA
v_gene: TRBV7-2
j_gene: TRBJ1-1
abundance: NA
CDR3aa: CASSPQTGNTEAFF
CDR3nt: TGTGCCAGCAGCCCCCAGACAGGGAACACTGAAGCTTTCTTT

d_gene: NA
v_gene: TRBV25-1
j_gene: TRBJ1-2
abundance: NA
CDR3aa: CASTQGSGYTF
CDR3nt: TGTGCCAGCACTCAGGGTTCTGGCTACACCTTC